This entry lists 18 T cell receptor beta chains sequenced from one sample in a study of tumor-infiltrating lymphocytes in localized non-small cell lung cancer. Using immunoSEQ multiplex PCR, the repertoire was profiled, and TCRdb retains in-frame clones only, with some absent. The sample lists about 12,000 clones, approximately 80% occurring once. Input material: lung tumor tissue. The source of these receptors is a human donor with non-small cell lung cancer.

The chain recombines TRBV29-1 with TRBJ2-7, with D possibly called TRBD1 or TRBD2 (5 bases each). V was trimmed by 6 bases and J by 4 bases, leaving 10 bases between them. CDR1 and CDR2 (germline): SQVTM, ANQGSEA. This CDR3 is 11 amino acids long. DNA of the CDR3: TGCAGCGTCCGGGACGATTACGAGCAGTACTTC. Encoded protein: CSVRDDYEQYF.

The chain joins TRBV2 to TRBJ1-1; D gene ambiguous. Germline CDR1 reads SNHLY; CDR2 reads FYNNEI. This CDR3 has 15 residues. Between the trimmed V and J ends, which lost 6 bases and 3 bases, there was a span of 17 bases. The CDR3 nucleotides are TGTGCCAGCAGGTCCCCGGGCAGTTCTTACACTGAAGCTTTCTTT. Amino acid sequence: CASRSPGSSYTEAFF.

V gene TRBV5-1 combines with J gene TRBJ2-7; the D gene is possibly TRBD2 (6 bases). This CDR3 contains 15 residues. Germline CDR1 SGHRS, CDR2 YFSETQ. Between the trimmed V and J ends, which lost 0 bases and 1 base, there was a span of 11 bases. CDR3 coding DNA: TGCGCCAGCAGCTTGGAGTCGGGGAGGTCCTACGAGCAGTACTTC. This gives the protein CASSLESGRSYEQYF.

DNA of the CDR3: TGTGCCAGCAGCCAAGATCAAAGAAGCAGGGTGTCAGATACGCAGTATTTT. It is translated as CASSQDQRSRVSDTQYF. The V gene is TRBV4-2, the J gene TRBJ2-3; D possibly corresponds to TRBD1 (5 bases). The CDR3 contains 17 residues. Germline V gene data show CDR1 as LGHNA and CDR2 as YNFKEQ. V was shortened by 0 bases and J by 4 bases, with 17 bases between the two germline ends.

The sample holds one count of this clone. This chain links TRBV10-2 with TRBJ1-4; 9 nucleotides match TRBD1. Germline trimming cut 7 bases from V and 11 bases from J; bases unmatched to any gene: 17. The CDR3 totals 16 residues. Germline lookup yields CDR1 WSHSY and CDR2 SAAADI. The CDR3 reads CASISEAGQGMTKLFF. In DNA, the CDR3 is TGCGCCAGCATAAGTGAGGCCGGACAGGGGATGACGAAACTGTTTTTT.

This clone occurred once. The J gene is TRBJ1-2, the V gene TRBV7-2; 7 bases agree with TRBD1. CDR3 length equals 14 residues. The V gene's germline CDR1 is SGHTA and CDR2 FQGNSA. J was trimmed by 4 bases and V by 5 bases; bases with no gene match: 7. Here the CDR3 reads CASSPGQNLYGYTF. Here the CDR3 DNA reads TGTGCCAGCAGCCCGGGACAGAACCTCTATGGCTACACCTTC.

J is TRBJ1-4 and V is TRBV4-2, with TRBD1 identical over 9 bases. Germline V gives CDR1 LGHNA, CDR2 YNFKEQ. V lost 4 bases, J lost 3 bases, and 3 bases stayed unmatched. This CDR3 has 15 residues. The CDR3 spells CASSRDRGANEKLFF. CDR3 DNA: TGTGCCAGCAGCCGCGACAGGGGGGCTAATGAAAAACTGTTTTTT.

The chain couples TRBV7-6 to TRBJ2-1; TRBD1 matches 7 bases. V was clipped by 5 bases and J by 13 bases; unmatched bases: 17. The CDR3 length is 15 residues. Looked up from germline, CDR1 is SGHVS and CDR2 is FNYEAQ. In DNA form, the CDR3 reads TGTGCCAGCAGCCCATCCGGGACAGTGGCCCCATCCCAGTTCTTC. Translating gives CASSPSGTVAPSQFF. Drawing the rest from reference TRBV7-6 and TRBJ2-1, the complete variable domain is GAGVSQSPRYKVTKRGQDVALRCDPISGHVSLYWYRQALGQGPEFLTYFNYEAQQDKSGLPNDRFSAERPEGSISTLTIQRTEQRDSAMYRCASSPSGTVAPSQFFGPGTRLTVL.

The V call is TRBV4-3, the J call TRBJ2-1; unclear D gene. V lost 0 bases and J lost 7, with 25 bases in between. CDR3 size: 19 residues. CDR1 LGHNA and CDR2 YSLEER come from the germline V gene. CDR3 sequence: CASSQEVRSPGPTRNEQFF. In DNA form, the CDR3 reads TGCGCCAGCAGCCAAGAAGTAAGGAGCCCGGGCCCCACGAGGAATGAGCAGTTCTTC.

The chain joins TRBV6-1 to TRBJ1-5; TRBD1 agrees at 7 bases. CDR1 and CDR2 (germline): MNHNS, SASEGT. The CDR3 totals 13 residues. V dropped 4 bases and J dropped 8; count of bases not matched to a gene: 5. The CDR3 region has the DNA TGTGCCAGCAGTGCTCGGACAGGCAAGCCCCAGCATTTT. This translates into CASSARTGKPQHF.

The chain is built from TRBV4-1 and TRBJ1-4; the D gene is possibly TRBD1 (6 bases). The CDR3 contains 15 residues. Looked up from germline, CDR1 is MGHRA and CDR2 is YSYEKL. V lost 1 base to trimming and J lost 16 bases, with 22 bases between them. The CDR3 spells CASSQGGTGTSVRFF. In DNA, the CDR3 is TGCGCCAGCAGCCAAGGGGGAACAGGGACTTCCGTGAGGTTTTTT.

The chain joins TRBV6-1 to TRBJ1-6; no reliable D call. The CDR3 loop spans 15 amino acids. V dropped 6 bases and J dropped 10 bases, with 19 bases sitting between them. From germline, CDR1 is MNHNS and CDR2 SASEGT. CDR3 loop: CASRDKVSPRSPLHF. For the CDR3, the DNA is TGTGCCAGCAGGGATAAGGTGTCCCCCAGGTCACCCCTCCACTTT.

The chain combines TRBV5-4 with TRBJ2-2, with D unclear. CDR3 size: 15 residues. CDR1 and CDR2 from the germline V gene are SGHNT and YYREEE (reference sequence). The V and J ends lost 3 bases and 6 bases respectively, with 15 bases between them. For the CDR3, the DNA is TGTGCCAGCAGCTCCCAGGCCGCCCGGGCCGGGGAGCTGTTTTTT. It translates to CASSSQAARAGELFF.

The chain links TRBV5-1 to TRBJ2-7; TRBD1 agrees at 8 bases. The germline V gene encodes CDR1 SGHRS and CDR2 YFSETQ. This CDR3 has 14 residues. The V gene end was trimmed by 4 bases and the J gene end by 3 bases; junction bases not matched to a gene: 6. CDR3 in amino acids: CASSARTGFYEQYF. The CDR3 nucleotides are TGCGCCAGCAGCGCCCGGACAGGGTTCTACGAGCAGTACTTC.

The chain links TRBV5-1 to TRBJ2-2, with TRBD1 matching 9 bases. With V trimmed by 5 bases and J by 7 bases, 6 bases remained unmatched. This CDR3 has 14 amino acids. In germline, CDR1 is SGHRS, CDR2 YFSETQ. The CDR3 region is CASSYDRGVGELFF. DNA of the CDR3: TGCGCCAGCAGTTACGACAGGGGGGTCGGGGAGCTGTTTTTT.

This chain connects TRBV2 to TRBJ2-2; TRBD2 aligns across 7 bases. With V trimmed by 2 bases and J by 0 bases, 3 bases remained unmatched. This CDR3 spans 16 amino acids. Germline V gene lookup returns CDR1 SNHLY and CDR2 FYNNEI. In DNA form, the CDR3 reads TGTGCCAGCAGTGAATCGGGGGGTTCGAACACCGGGGAGCTGTTTTTT. Translation: CASSESGGSNTGELFF.

The rearrangement joins TRBV2 to TRBJ2-7; D is unclear. Trimming pared 1 base from V and 7 bases from J, leaving 11 bases between. Per the germline V gene, CDR1 is SNHLY and CDR2 is FYNNEI. CDR3 length: 13 residues. The CDR3 DNA follows: TGTGCCAGCAGTGAAGGACCATTCGGGGAGCAGTACTTC. Translating gives CASSEGPFGEQYF.

CDR3 sequence: CASGLPGREQYF. For the CDR3, the DNA is TGTGCCAGCGGACTCCCGGGCCGCGAGCAGTACTTC. The gene calls are TRBV11-3 and TRBJ2-7; D is perhaps TRBD2 (5 bases). Deletions cut 8 bases from V and 6 bases from J, with 14 bases between. The germline V gene has CDR1 SGHNT and CDR2 YENEEA. This CDR3 spans 12 amino acids.